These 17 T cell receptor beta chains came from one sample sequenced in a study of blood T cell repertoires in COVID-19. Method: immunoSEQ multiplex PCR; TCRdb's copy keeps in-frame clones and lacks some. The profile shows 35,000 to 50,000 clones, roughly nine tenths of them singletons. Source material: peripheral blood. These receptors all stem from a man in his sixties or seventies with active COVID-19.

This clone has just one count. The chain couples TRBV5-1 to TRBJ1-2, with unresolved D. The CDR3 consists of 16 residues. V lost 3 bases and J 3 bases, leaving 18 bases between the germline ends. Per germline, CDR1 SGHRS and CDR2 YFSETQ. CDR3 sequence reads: CASSSLEERSDYGYTF. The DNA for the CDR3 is TGCGCCAGCAGCTCCCTGGAGGAGAGGTCGGACTATGGCTACACCTTC. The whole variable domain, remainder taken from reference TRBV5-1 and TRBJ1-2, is KAGVTQTPRYLIKTRGQQVTLSCSPISGHRSVSWYQQTPGQGLQFLFEYFSETQRNKGNFPGRFSGRQFSNSRSEMNVSTLELGDSALYLCASSSLEERSDYGYTFGSGTRLTVV.

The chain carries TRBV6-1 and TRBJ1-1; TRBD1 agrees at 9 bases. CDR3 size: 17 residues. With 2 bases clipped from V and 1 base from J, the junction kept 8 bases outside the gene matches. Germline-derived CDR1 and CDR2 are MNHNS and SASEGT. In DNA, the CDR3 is TGTGCCAGCAGTGAATCGGGGGGACAGGGAAAGAACACTGAAGCTTTCTTT. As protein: CASSESGGQGKNTEAFF.

The CDR3 DNA sequence: TGTGCCAGTAGTTATGACGGGGGGCTGAACACCGGGGAGCTGTTTTTT. Its translation is CASSYDGGLNTGELFF. The chain uses TRBV19 and TRBJ2-2, with D possibly TRBD2 on 7 matching bases. Trimming cost V 5 bases and J 1 base, with 14 bases left between them. Germline values: CDR1 LNHDA, CDR2 SQIVND (reference sequence). The CDR3 runs to 16 residues.

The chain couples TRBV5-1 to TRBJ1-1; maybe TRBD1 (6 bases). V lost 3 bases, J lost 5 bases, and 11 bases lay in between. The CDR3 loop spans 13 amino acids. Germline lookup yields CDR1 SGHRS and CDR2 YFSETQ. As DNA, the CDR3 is TGCGCCAGCAGCTACAGGGAAAGGACTGAAGCTTTCTTT. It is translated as CASSYRERTEAFF.

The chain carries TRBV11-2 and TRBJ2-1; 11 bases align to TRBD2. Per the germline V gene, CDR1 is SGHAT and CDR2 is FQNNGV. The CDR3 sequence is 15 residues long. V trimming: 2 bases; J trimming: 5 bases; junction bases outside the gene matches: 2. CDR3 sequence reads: CASSLRLAGNNEQFF. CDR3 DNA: TGTGCCAGCAGCTTAAGACTAGCGGGGAACAATGAGCAGTTCTTC.

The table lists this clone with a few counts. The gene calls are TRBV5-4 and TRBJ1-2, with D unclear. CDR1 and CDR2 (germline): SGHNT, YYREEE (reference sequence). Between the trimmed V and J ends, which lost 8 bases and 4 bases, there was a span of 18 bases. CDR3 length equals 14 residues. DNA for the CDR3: TGTGCCAGTTTCCGGTGGGCAGGACTCTATGGCTACACCTTC. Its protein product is CASFRWAGLYGYTF.

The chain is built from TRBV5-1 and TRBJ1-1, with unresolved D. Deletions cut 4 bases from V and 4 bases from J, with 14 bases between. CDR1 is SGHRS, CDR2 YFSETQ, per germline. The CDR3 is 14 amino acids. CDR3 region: CASSPREGPTEAFF. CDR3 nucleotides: TGCGCCAGCAGCCCCCGAGAGGGTCCCACTGAAGCTTTCTTT. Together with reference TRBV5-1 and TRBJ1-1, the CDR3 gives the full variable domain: KAGVTQTPRYLIKTRGQQVTLSCSPISGHRSVSWYQQTPGQGLQFLFEYFSETQRNKGNFPGRFSGRQFSNSRSEMNVSTLELGDSALYLCASSPREGPTEAFFGQGTRLTVV.

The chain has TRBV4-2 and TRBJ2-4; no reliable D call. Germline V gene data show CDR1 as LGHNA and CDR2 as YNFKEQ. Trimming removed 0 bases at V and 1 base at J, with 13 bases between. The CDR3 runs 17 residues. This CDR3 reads CASSQDDSVFAKNIQYF. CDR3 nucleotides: TGTGCCAGCAGCCAAGACGATTCGGTATTCGCCAAAAACATTCAGTACTTC.

The CDR3 nucleotides read TGTGCCAGCCGGGTACTAACAGATACGCAGTATTTT. Encoded protein: CASRVLTDTQYF. The chain combines TRBV7-9 with TRBJ2-3, with unresolved D. This CDR3 has 12 residues. Trimming took 8 bases from V and 3 from J, leaving 9 bases between them. Germline V gene data show CDR1 as SEHNR and CDR2 as FQNEAQ (reference sequence).

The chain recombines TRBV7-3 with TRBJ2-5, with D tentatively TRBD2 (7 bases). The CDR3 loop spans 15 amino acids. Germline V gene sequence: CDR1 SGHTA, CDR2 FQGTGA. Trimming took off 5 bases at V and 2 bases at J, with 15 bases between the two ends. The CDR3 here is CASSQEGGLQETQYF. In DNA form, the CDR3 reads TGTGCCAGCAGCCAAGAAGGGGGACTACAAGAGACCCAGTACTTC.

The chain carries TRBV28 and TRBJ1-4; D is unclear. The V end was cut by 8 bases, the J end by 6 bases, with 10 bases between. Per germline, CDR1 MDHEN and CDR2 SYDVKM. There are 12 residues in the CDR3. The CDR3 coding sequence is TGTGCCAGCGGGCGTACTGATGAAAAACTGTTTTTT. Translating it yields CASGRTDEKLFF.

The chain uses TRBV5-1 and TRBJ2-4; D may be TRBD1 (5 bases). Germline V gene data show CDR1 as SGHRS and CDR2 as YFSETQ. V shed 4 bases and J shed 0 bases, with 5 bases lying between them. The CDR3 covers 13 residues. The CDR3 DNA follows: TGCGCCAGCAGCAGGGGAGCCAAAAACATTCAGTACTTC. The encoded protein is CASSRGAKNIQYF.

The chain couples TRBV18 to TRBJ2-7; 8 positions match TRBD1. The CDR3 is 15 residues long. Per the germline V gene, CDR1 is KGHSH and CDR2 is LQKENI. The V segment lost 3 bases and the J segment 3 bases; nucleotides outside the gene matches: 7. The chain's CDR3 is CASSPGTGAVYEQYF. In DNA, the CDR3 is TGTGCCAGCTCACCCGGGACAGGAGCTGTCTACGAGCAGTACTTC.

Here the CDR3 DNA reads TGTGCCAGCAGCCAAGAATTGGGACAGGGCAGGACTGAAGCTTTCTTT. Translating gives CASSQELGQGRTEAFF. This chain connects TRBV14 to TRBJ1-1; 9 bases are shared with TRBD1. The trim removed 0 bases at V and 5 bases at J, leaving 7 bases unmatched. Germline loops: CDR1 SGHDN, CDR2 FVKESK. The CDR3 is 16 residues long.

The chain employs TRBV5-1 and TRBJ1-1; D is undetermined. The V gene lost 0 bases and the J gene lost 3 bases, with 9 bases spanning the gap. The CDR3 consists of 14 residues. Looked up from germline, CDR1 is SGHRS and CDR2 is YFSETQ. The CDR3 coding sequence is TGCGCCAGCAGCTTGGGAGGCGGTGACACTGAAGCTTTCTTT. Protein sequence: CASSLGGGDTEAFF. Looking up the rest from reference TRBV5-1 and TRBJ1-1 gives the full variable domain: KAGVTQTPRYLIKTRGQQVTLSCSPISGHRSVSWYQQTPGQGLQFLFEYFSETQRNKGNFPGRFSGRQFSNSRSEMNVSTLELGDSALYLCASSLGGGDTEAFFGQGTRLTVV.

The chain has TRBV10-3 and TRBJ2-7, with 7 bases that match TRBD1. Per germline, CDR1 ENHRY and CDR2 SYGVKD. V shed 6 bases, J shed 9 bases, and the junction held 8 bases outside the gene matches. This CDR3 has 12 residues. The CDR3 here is CAISPGQRVQYF. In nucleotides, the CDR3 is TGTGCCATCAGCCCGGGACAGAGGGTGCAGTACTTC.

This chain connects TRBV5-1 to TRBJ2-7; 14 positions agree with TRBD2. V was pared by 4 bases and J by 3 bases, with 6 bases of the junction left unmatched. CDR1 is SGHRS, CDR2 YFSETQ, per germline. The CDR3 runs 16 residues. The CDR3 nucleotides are TGCGCCAGCAGCCTGGGGACTAGCGGGGGCCGCTACGAGCAGTACTTC. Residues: CASSLGTSGGRYEQYF.